Below, 18 T cell receptor beta chains from the same sample are listed, as sequenced in a study of T cell responses to AZD1222 COVID-19 vaccine. Some clones are missing from TCRdb's copy, which holds only in-frame ones; the method was immunoSEQ multiplex PCR. Of about 140,000 clones listed, about 90% are singletons. The sequences come from peripheral blood, collected 28 days after the second AZD1222 dose. These receptor sequences come from an adult who received the AZD1222 COVID-19 vaccine.

The chain recombines TRBV28 with TRBJ2-6; D possibly corresponds to TRBD1 (5 bases). The CDR3 runs 16 residues. V was pared by 5 bases and J by 4 bases, with 15 bases between. Germline CDR1 MDHEN, CDR2 SYDVKM. In DNA form, the CDR3 reads TGTGCCAGCAGTAGAACCCAGGGTACCGGGGCCAACGTCCTGACTTTC. Protein product: CASSRTQGTGANVLTF. Full variable domain (remainder filled in from reference TRBV28 and TRBJ2-6): DVKVTQSSRYLVKRTGEKVFLECVQDMDHENMFWYRQDPGLGLRLIYFSYDVKMKEKGDIPEGYSVSREKKERFSLILESASTNQTSMYLCASSRTQGTGANVLTFGAGSRLTVL.

The CDR3 spells CASSLPTQGRNEKLFF. The CDR3 DNA reads as TGTGCCAGCAGCTTACCTACACAGGGGCGTAATGAAAAACTGTTTTTT. The chain uses TRBV7-9 and TRBJ1-4; TRBD1 agrees at 7 bases. Germline-derived CDR1 and CDR2 are SEHNR and FQNEAQ (reference sequence). The CDR3 totals 16 residues. Losses at the gene ends were 2 bases for V and 4 bases for J; bases not matched to a gene: 7.

This chain connects TRBV18 to TRBJ2-5, with D tentatively TRBD1 or TRBD2 (6 bases each). The germline V gene encodes CDR1 KGHSH and CDR2 LQKENI. The CDR3 is 13 residues long. V lost 3 bases, J lost 5 bases, and 10 bases lay in between. The CDR3 loop is CASSPGGSETQYF. CDR3 DNA: TGTGCCAGCTCACCCGGGGGCTCGGAGACCCAGTACTTC.

J is TRBJ1-2 and V is TRBV28; maybe TRBD1 (5 bases). This CDR3 spans 15 amino acids. Germline V gene data show CDR1 as MDHEN and CDR2 as SYDVKM. V was shortened by 7 bases and J by 8 bases, with 23 bases between the two germline ends. The CDR3 spells CASTRSGATMIGYTF. In DNA, the CDR3 is TGTGCCAGCACTCGGTCCGGGGCGACTATGATCGGCTACACCTTC.

J is TRBJ2-7 and V is TRBV14; TRBD1 is a possible D gene (6 bases). The V gene's germline CDR1 is SGHDN and CDR2 FVKESK. V shed 4 bases and J shed 6 bases, with 16 bases lying between them. The CDR3 length is 14 residues. In DNA, the CDR3 is TGTGCCAGCAGCCCCCCAAAACCAGGGGTCGAGCAGTACTTC. Translating it yields CASSPPKPGVEQYF.

The genes are TRBV10-3 and TRBJ1-6, with a weak D call TRBD1 (6 bases). Germline V gene lookup returns CDR1 ENHRY and CDR2 SYGVKD. The V end was cut by 7 bases, the J end by 8 bases, with 12 bases between. This CDR3 has 13 amino acids. CDR3 nucleotides: TGTGCCATCAAGGGGGGAGCGGATTCACCCCTCCACTTT. Translated, it gives CAIKGGADSPLHF.

CDR3 sequence (DNA): TGTGCCAGCAGCGTGACCCGACTAGCGGGGATAACCAATGAGCAGTTCTTC. As protein: CASSVTRLAGITNEQFF. The J gene is TRBJ2-1, the V gene TRBV9; TRBD2 matches 11 bases. CDR1 and CDR2 (germline): SGDLS, YYNGEE. The CDR3 is 17 amino acids. V trimming: 2 bases; J trimming: 6 bases; junction bases outside the gene matches: 10.

The V gene is TRBV5-1, the J gene TRBJ2-7; 8 bases fit TRBD1. Germline V gives CDR1 SGHRS, CDR2 YFSETQ. The CDR3 runs 19 residues. V shed 0 bases and J 1 base; nucleotides not matched to a gene: 15. The CDR3 DNA reads TGCGCCAGCAGCTTGGCCCGAAGCACAGGGGGTGGGGCGTCCTACGAGCAGTACTTC. Translating gives CASSLARSTGGGASYEQYF.

This chain uses TRBV7-9 with TRBJ1-6, with no clear D. Trimming stripped 5 bases from V and 10 bases from J, with 12 bases between. The CDR3 consists of 13 residues. Germline assignment: CDR1 SEHNR and CDR2 FQNEAQ (reference sequence). The CDR3 DNA reads TGTGCCAGCAGCCCCCCCGGGTGGTCACCCCTCCACTTT. Protein product: CASSPPGWSPLHF.

The chain has TRBV5-4 and TRBJ1-2; D perhaps matches TRBD1 (5 bases). V was trimmed by 9 bases and J by 4 bases, leaving 19 bases between them. The CDR3 is made up of 14 amino acids. Germline V gene data show CDR1 as SGHNT and CDR2 as YYREEE (reference sequence). Written as DNA, the CDR3 is TGTGCCACCTATGAGGGGCGCTCTCTCTATGGCTACACCTTC. It specifies CATYEGRSLYGYTF.

This clone occurred a few times. The chain uses TRBV5-1 and TRBJ2-7; TRBD2 matches at 10 bases. The CDR3 sequence is 15 residues long. Germline CDR1 reads SGHRS; CDR2 reads YFSETQ. The V gene end was trimmed by 0 bases and the J gene end by 2 bases; junction bases not matched to a gene: 2. The CDR3 sequence: CASSLELAGAYEQYF. The CDR3 DNA reads as TGCGCCAGCAGCTTGGAGCTAGCGGGGGCCTACGAGCAGTACTTC.

The chain carries TRBV5-1 and TRBJ1-6; 9 bases agree with TRBD1. Germline V gene lookup returns CDR1 SGHRS and CDR2 YFSETQ. J was trimmed by 4 bases and V by 0 bases; bases with no gene match: 2. This CDR3 is 16 amino acids long. The CDR3 sequence is CASSLEGTGYNSPLHF. The CDR3 region has the DNA TGCGCCAGCAGCTTGGAAGGGACAGGGTATAATTCACCCCTCCACTTT.

The genes are TRBV4-1 and TRBJ1-4; D is unresolved. Looked up from germline, CDR1 is MGHRA and CDR2 is YSYEKL. Trimming cost V 2 bases and J 7 bases, with 11 bases left between them. This CDR3 is built from 14 residues. The CDR3: CASSQFWAGEKLFF. CDR3 sequence (DNA): TGCGCCAGCAGCCAATTTTGGGCCGGTGAAAAACTGTTTTTT.

This clone has only one observation. CDR3 protein: CASSLGTGEKLFF. In nucleotides, the CDR3 is TGCGCCAGCAGCCTCGGAACGGGGGAAAAACTGTTTTTT. This sequence joins TRBV5-1 and TRBJ1-4; D is unclear. CDR1 SGHRS and CDR2 YFSETQ come from the germline V gene. The CDR3 runs 13 residues. V gave up 4 bases and J gave up 8 bases, with 12 bases separating them.

The V call is TRBV24-1, the J call TRBJ2-1; D gene ambiguous. Trimming pared 4 bases from V and 6 bases from J, leaving 18 bases between. CDR1 and CDR2 (germline): KGHDR, SFDVKD. This CDR3 is built from 16 residues. CDR3 residues: CATSDRAYSPSNEQFF. The DNA of the CDR3 is TGTGCCACCAGTGACCGGGCTTACTCCCCCTCCAATGAGCAGTTCTTC.

The V gene is TRBV28, the J gene TRBJ2-2; TRBD2 agrees at 8 bases. In germline, CDR1 is MDHEN, CDR2 SYDVKM. Trimming took 6 bases from V and 2 from J; bases not matched to a gene: 8. The CDR3 spans 16 residues. The CDR3 region has the DNA TGTGCCAGCAGCACCATAGCGGGAAAAAACACCGGGGAGCTGTTTTTT. This sequence encodes CASSTIAGKNTGELFF.

The chain has TRBV24-1 and TRBJ2-5, with 8 bases that match TRBD2. The J segment lost 4 bases and the V segment lost 4 bases, leaving 4 bases of the junction unmatched. This CDR3 contains 14 residues. CDR1 is KGHDR, CDR2 SFDVKD, per germline. CDR3 protein: CATSDAGGAETQYF. Written as DNA, the CDR3 is TGTGCCACCAGTGACGCGGGGGGCGCAGAGACCCAGTACTTC.

The chain combines TRBV21-1 with TRBJ1-5; the tabulated D call, TRBD1, remains unverified against the DNA. TRBV21-1 is a pseudogene segment. This CDR3 is built from 15 residues. Written as DNA, the CDR3 is TGTGCCAGCAGCAAAGAAAGGACAGGCAATCAGCCCCAGCATTTT. It yields the protein CASSKERTGNQPQHF.